Shown below are 9 T cell receptor beta chains from a single sample sequenced in a study of blood T cell repertoires in COVID-19. Sequencing used immunoSEQ multiplex PCR; TCRdb keeps in-frame clones, though not all of them. The sample shows a few hundred thousand clones, 80% to 85% of them seen only once. The sequencing sample was made of peripheral blood. The source is a man aged 55 to 70 with acute or convalescent COVID-19.

Here the CDR3 DNA reads TGTGCCAGCAGTCTCGGACAGCCTTACGAGCAGTACTTC. Translated: CASSLGQPYEQYF. The V and J genes are TRBV28 and TRBJ2-7, with D maybe TRBD1 (6 bases). Germline-derived CDR1 and CDR2 are MDHEN and SYDVKM. Trimming stripped 5 bases from V and 4 bases from J, with 12 bases between. The CDR3 extends over 13 amino acids.

V is TRBV12-3 or TRBV12-4 and J is TRBJ1-3; D is ambiguous. The germline V and J ends were trimmed by 3 bases and 4 bases, with 7 bases remaining between them. The CDR3 loop spans 13 amino acids. CDR3 nucleotide sequence: TGTGCCAGCAGTTTTAGCTCAGGAAACACCATATATTTT. Translation gives CASSFSSGNTIYF.

The chain is built from TRBV5-1 and TRBJ1-5, with D uncertain. The V end lost 0 bases, the J end lost 4 bases, and 5 bases lay between the germline ends. Germline lookup yields CDR1 SGHRS and CDR2 YFSETQ. CDR3 length: 13 residues. Here the CDR3 DNA reads TGCGCCAGCAGCTTGGCCCAGAATCAGCCCCAGCATTTT. Protein sequence: CASSLAQNQPQHF. Variable domain in full (rest from reference TRBV5-1 and TRBJ1-5): KAGVTQTPRYLIKTRGQQVTLSCSPISGHRSVSWYQQTPGQGLQFLFEYFSETQRNKGNFPGRFSGRQFSNSRSEMNVSTLELGDSALYLCASSLAQNQPQHFGDGTRLSIL.

This chain links TRBV19 with TRBJ1-2; D gene uncertain. The CDR3 is 12 amino acids. Germline values: CDR1 LNHDA, CDR2 SQIVND (reference sequence). Trimming took 6 bases from V and 2 from J, leaving 7 bases between them. CDR3: CASSRRNYGYTF. CDR3 DNA sequence: TGTGCCAGTAGCAGGAGGAACTATGGCTACACCTTC.

A note on this clone: An end of the junction differs from the germline gene, which may be a read error. The CDR3 region is CASSTTGAAYNEQFF. The CDR3 bases are TGTGCTAGCAGCACGACAGGGGCCGCTTACAATGAGCAGTTCTTC. The chain uses TRBV7-7 and TRBJ2-1, with 8 nucleotides matching TRBD1. The V gene's germline CDR1 is SSHAT and CDR2 FNYEAQ (reference sequence). The CDR3 is 15 amino acids.

This clone has a single count. V usage is TRBV7-6 and J usage is TRBJ1-5, with a possible D match to TRBD1 (5 bases). The CDR3 loop spans 16 amino acids. V lost 2 bases to trimming and J lost 3 bases, with 14 bases between them. CDR1 and CDR2 from the germline V gene are SGHVS and FNYEAQ. CDR3 sequence reads: CASSLTQGGFNQPQHF. CDR3 DNA: TGTGCCAGCAGCTTAACCCAGGGAGGCTTCAATCAGCCCCAGCATTTT.

V gene TRBV5-6 combines with J gene TRBJ2-1; 7 nucleotides line up with TRBD2. Germline assignment: CDR1 SGHDT and CDR2 YYEEEE. The CDR3 extends over 12 amino acids. The V and J ends lost 2 bases and 9 bases, in that order; junction bases with no gene match: 2. The DNA of the CDR3 is TGTGCCAGCAGCTTCCGGACTAGTGAGCAGTTCTTC. The encoded protein is CASSFRTSEQFF. The full variable domain, its missing parts supplied by reference TRBV5-6 and TRBJ2-1, is DAGVTQSPTHLIKTRGQQVTLRCSPKSGHDTVSWYQQALGQGPQFIFQYYEEEERQRGNFPDRFSGHQFPNYSSELNVNALLLGDSALYLCASSFRTSEQFFGPGTRLTVL.

J is TRBJ2-1 and V is TRBV12-5; 12 bases map to TRBD2. Per germline, CDR1 LGHNT and CDR2 FRNRAP. The ends lost 4 bases at V and 10 bases at J; junction bases unmatched: 8. The CDR3 is 15 amino acids. Here the CDR3 DNA reads TGTGCTAGTGGTTACCGACTAGCGGGGGAAGGAGAGCAGTTCTTC. It specifies CASGYRLAGEGEQFF.

This clone was counted ten times or more. The rearrangement joins TRBV9 to TRBJ1-5, with no clear D. This CDR3 contains 13 residues. Trimming pared 2 bases from V and 5 bases from J, leaving 8 bases between. From germline, CDR1 is SGDLS and CDR2 YYNGEE. The CDR3 DNA reads TGTGCCAGCAGCGTCAGTCTCGATCAGCCCCAGCATTTT. Its protein is CASSVSLDQPQHF.